Listed below are T cell receptor beta chains from one sample, sequenced in a study of blood T cells in healthy people across ages. In TCRdb, the 5' RACE reads were re-called with MiXCR into one record per CDR3 protein. This sample has approximately 810,000 distinct CDR3 sequences, with more than 25% found just once. The specimen sequenced was blood. The receptors here all came from a woman at least 80 years old in good health. The CDR3 runs from the conserved cysteine through the conserved F or W. The order of the fields is V gene, CDR3 protein.

>TRBV15
CATSKGSYNEQFF
>TRBV5-5
CASIHGAGTGFTYGYTF
>TRBV7-9
CASSRRGGGSYNEQFF
>TRBV4-2
CASSQDTGRNEKLFF
>TRBV7-9
CASTNNSWEGYTF
>TRBV27
CASSLDRAGTSAMILAKNIQYF
>TRBV20-1
CSARTGTPETQYF
>TRBV27
CASSPRGGADTEAFF
>TRBV7-9
CASSLLQGGSNIQYF
>TRBV29-1
CSVGFQEETQYF
>TRBV24-1
CATSDPTRQGGTDTQYF
>TRBV15
CATSTHINQPQHF
>TRBV6-2/TRBV6-3
CASSYSFRNEQFF
>TRBV7-2
CANSWTSGRSEQFF
>TRBV12-3/TRBV12-4
CASSKKTGTESGYTF
>TRBV18
CASSPRPEETQYF
>TRBV12-3/TRBV12-4
CASRSETTVDSPLHF
>TRBV6-2/TRBV6-3
CASSHSGVSYNEQYF
>TRBV20-1
CSALDRWRGSNQPQHF
>TRBV20-1
CSASAVAYEQYF
>TRBV27
CASSLGGGGPRTQYF
>TRBV2
CASRPISGANVLTF
>TRBV20-1
CSARSTSGGVTDTQYF
>TRBV5-1
CARSLETGGGTEAFF
>TRBV7-2
CASRGNRENNSPLHF
>TRBV9
CASSVARGISGETGNEQFF
>TRBV7-3
CASRRTASGEETQYF
>TRBV15
CATSQPQGNPRNQPQHF
>TRBV20-1
CSARLAGGYNEQFF
>TRBV20-1
CSARDPSLAGGHYEQYF
>TRBV6-5
CASSYSDRFDEQYF
>TRBV7-2
CASSLVGAGNQPQHF
>TRBV20-1
CSARSSSYEQYF
>TRBV20-1
CSANEGARVTEAFF
>TRBV10-3
CAISSGETDTQYF
>TRBV12-3/TRBV12-4
CASSLGRVPRTEAFF
>TRBV2
CTSSEKVAGGTKNIQYF
>TRBV20-1
CSASETRQGGQPQHF
>TRBV5-1
CASSVVAGEETQYF
>TRBV3-1
CASSQGSWTQGGGQPQHF
>TRBV7-2
CASNSGNPYQPQHF
>TRBV5-6
CASSFSSGSLEQYF
>TRBV20-1
CSATETGLPLYGYTF